One sample yielded the 16 T cell receptor beta chains listed below, sequenced in a study of T cells in Graves' hyperthyroidism and ophthalmopathy. TCR beta CDR3 sequences were amplified from RNA transcripts. The HTBI set primed first-round TCR CDR3 RT-PCR. Each CDR3 protein gets one entry after TCRdb re-called the multiplex PCR reads with MiXCR. The sample comprises 380,000 or so distinct CDR3 sequences, approximately 15% of which are singletons, and roughly 25% rests with the top ten. The sequencing input was blood. Receptors originate from a woman in her 30s with Graves' hyperthyroidism.

The table lists this clonotype with many counts. The chain recombines TRBV18 with TRBJ2-5; 10 bases agree with TRBD1. Per the germline V gene, CDR1 is KGHSH and CDR2 is LQKENI. With V trimmed by 1 base and J by 1 base, 3 bases remained unmatched. There are 16 residues in the CDR3. The CDR3 sequence: CASSPQGQGLQETQYF. The CDR3 DNA reads as TGTGCCAGCTCACCACAGGGACAGGGGCTCCAAGAGACCCAGTACTTC.

The V gene is TRBV27, the J gene TRBJ2-7; 8 bases are shared with TRBD1. Germline CDR1 reads MNHEY; CDR2 reads SMNVEV (reference sequence). The length of the CDR3 is 14 residues. V shed 3 bases and J 9 bases; nucleotides not matched to a gene: 10. CDR3 loop: CASSFQGALNVQYF. The CDR3 bases are TGTGCCAGCAGTTTCCAGGGGGCCTTAAACGTGCAGTACTTC.

This clonotype showed up many times. The J gene is TRBJ2-1, the V gene TRBV4-2; D is perhaps TRBD1 or TRBD2 (5 bases each). Deletions cut 7 bases from V and 7 bases from J, with 20 bases between. The CDR3 has 15 residues. Germline loops: CDR1 LGHNA, CDR2 YNFKEQ. This CDR3 reads CASTLGTPEGNEQFF. The CDR3 bases are TGTGCCAGCACCCTTGGGACCCCGGAAGGAAATGAGCAGTTCTTC.

This clonotype was counted between two and nine times. The J gene is TRBJ1-4, the V gene TRBV14; TRBD1 might be the D (6 bases). CDR1 SGHDN and CDR2 FVKESK come from the germline V gene. Trimming removed 1 base from V and 6 bases from J, with 12 bases in between. CDR3 length: 15 amino acids. CDR3 protein: CASSQVGQGYEKLFF. The CDR3 nucleotides are TGTGCCAGCAGCCAAGTCGGTCAGGGGTATGAAAAACTGTTTTTT.

This clonotype was detected many times. The rearrangement uses TRBV28 and TRBJ2-5; weak D call: TRBD1 (6 bases). V was shortened by 6 bases and J by 1 base, with 12 bases between the two germline ends. CDR3 length: 14 amino acids. CDR1 MDHEN and CDR2 SYDVKM come from the germline V gene. The CDR3 reads CASSQGQIQETQYF. The CDR3 DNA sequence: TGTGCCAGCAGCCAAGGACAGATCCAAGAGACCCAGTACTTC.

The chain has TRBV29-1 and TRBJ2-5; tentative D call: TRBD2 (6 bases). Germline CDR1 is SQVTM and CDR2 is ANQGSEA. Trimming cost V 3 bases and J 3 bases, with 11 bases left between them. CDR3 length: 13 amino acids. CDR3 amino acids: CSVEKGGEETQYF. In DNA, the CDR3 is TGCAGCGTTGAGAAGGGCGGGGAAGAGACCCAGTACTTC.

V gene TRBV6-1 combines with J gene TRBJ2-2; D perhaps matches TRBD1 (6 bases). The CDR3 totals 13 residues. V was pared by 4 bases and J by 4 bases, with 7 bases between. CDR1 and CDR2 (germline): MNHNS, SASEGT. The CDR3 region has the DNA TGTGCCAGCAGTGGGACAGCCACCGGGGAGCTGTTTTTT. This gives the protein CASSGTATGELFF.

V gene TRBV20-1 combines with J gene TRBJ2-1, with D possibly TRBD2 on 5 matching bases. From germline, CDR1 is DFQATT and CDR2 SNEGSKA (reference sequence). V lost 5 bases to trimming and J lost 1 base, with 12 bases between them. The CDR3 sequence is 14 residues long. CDR3 DNA: TGCAGTGCTGGACCTGGCGGGTCCTACAATGAGCAGTTCTTC. Amino acid sequence: CSAGPGGSYNEQFF.

The chain employs TRBV20-1 and TRBJ1-1; D is possibly TRBD1 (6 bases). Trimming pared 2 bases from V and 2 bases from J, leaving 9 bases between. This CDR3 has 13 residues. The germline gives CDR1 DFQATT, CDR2 SNEGSKA (reference sequence). CDR3 sequence: CSARQGGNTEAFF. Written as DNA, the CDR3 is TGCAGTGCTAGACAAGGGGGAAACACTGAAGCTTTCTTT.

This clonotype was found a few times. The chain combines TRBV6-1 with TRBJ2-5; 9 bases fit TRBD1. Per the germline V gene, CDR1 is MNHNS and CDR2 is SASEGT. This CDR3 spans 15 amino acids. V trimming: 5 bases; J trimming: 4 bases; junction bases outside the gene matches: 8. The CDR3 coding sequence is TGTGCCAGCAGTAAGCTTGGGACAGGGACAGAGACCCAGTACTTC. Amino acids: CASSKLGTGTETQYF.

The genes are TRBV20-1 and TRBJ2-5; D may correspond to TRBD1 or TRBD2 (5 bases each). V lost 2 bases to trimming and J lost 5 bases, with 18 bases between them. The CDR3 length is 15 residues. Germline CDR1 is DFQATT and CDR2 is SNEGSKA (reference sequence). As DNA, the CDR3 is TGCAGTGCTAGAAGTGCCGGGGCTAGCAGGGAGACCCAGTACTTC. This encodes CSARSAGASRETQYF.

The CDR3 nucleotides are TGTGCCAGCAGCTTCCGGGATGGCTACACCTTC. Translated, it gives CASSFRDGYTF. The gene calls are TRBV5-6 and TRBJ1-2; D gene unclear. CDR1 is SGHDT and CDR2 is YYEEEE in the germline V gene. The length of the CDR3 is 11 residues. V was clipped by 2 bases and J by 6 bases, with 5 bases between them.

This clonotype has ten or more counts. The chain combines TRBV28 with TRBJ2-1, with 7 bases matching TRBD2. The CDR3 is 14 amino acids. Looked up from germline, CDR1 is MDHEN and CDR2 is SYDVKM. J lost 2 bases, V lost 7 bases, and 5 bases had no gene match. The CDR3 loop is CASTRGEAYNEQFF. The CDR3 DNA is TGTGCCAGCACCCGGGGGGAAGCCTACAATGAGCAGTTCTTC.

This clonotype was counted between two and nine times. This chain joins TRBV7-9 and TRBJ1-1, with unresolved D. Germline V gene lookup returns CDR1 SEHNR and CDR2 FQNEAQ (reference sequence). The CDR3 totals 13 residues. V lost 2 bases and J lost 7, with 11 bases in between. The CDR3: CASSLLIDGEAFF. The DNA for the CDR3 is TGTGCCAGCAGCTTATTAATTGACGGTGAAGCTTTCTTT.

The CDR3, as DNA: TGCAGTGCTAGAGATCTCTCGTTGGGGAATGAGCAGTTCTTC. This codes for CSARDLSLGNEQFF. V gene TRBV20-1 combines with J gene TRBJ2-1; D is unclear. Germline V gene sequence: CDR1 DFQATT, CDR2 SNEGSKA (reference sequence). This CDR3 comprises 14 residues. V lost 0 bases and J 7 bases, leaving 13 bases between the germline ends.

This clonotype has a count of ten or more. V usage is TRBV30 and J usage is TRBJ2-6; D not resolved. Germline V lookup: CDR1 GTSNPN, CDR2 SVGIG (reference sequence). This CDR3 spans 11 amino acids. Deletions cut 8 bases from V and 2 bases from J, with 4 bases between. The CDR3 loop is CAVPGANVLTF. The CDR3 DNA reads as TGTGCCGTTCCTGGGGCCAACGTCCTGACTTTC.